These T cell receptor beta chains were read from a single sample in a study of cytomegalovirus exposure and HLA in healthy donors. This table comes from immunoSEQ multiplex PCR, and its TCRdb copy is limited to in-frame clones, with some not included. The table lists under 150,000 clones, more than 75% of them singletons. Sequencing used PBMCs. These receptors all come from a woman under 30 in good health and CMV-seropositive. Both conserved end residues are part of each CDR3. Clone size, where shown, is once, few, many, or a class for clones that have expanded.

size: -; V: TRBV19; J: TRBJ1-1; CDR3: CASSIVTGAGTEAFF
size: -; V: TRBV11-1; J: TRBJ2-7; CDR3: CASSFRDRREQYF
size: -; V: TRBV25-1; J: TRBJ1-1; CDR3: CASREDTEAFF
size: -; V: TRBV11-3; J: TRBJ1-3; CDR3: CASSPQRGNTIYF
size: -; V: TRBV5-6; J: TRBJ2-2; CDR3: CASSLGFGGNTGELFF
size: -; V: TRBV7-9; J: TRBJ1-4; CDR3: CARHIPRGEKLFF
size: -; V: TRBV5-1; J: TRBJ2-7; CDR3: CASSLVQGEFYEQYF
size: -; V: TRBV27; J: TRBJ2-2; CDR3: CASSTSFDSTGELFF
size: -; V: TRBV5-1; J: TRBJ1-2; CDR3: CASSAGNGHYGYTF
size: few; V: TRBV19; J: TRBJ1-1; CDR3: CATFHGRLEGTEAFF
size: -; V: TRBV27; J: TRBJ2-1; CDR3: CASSGTGFSRVYNEQFF
size: once; V: TRBV19; J: TRBJ1-2; CDR3: CASRAGKKYGYTF